This T cell receptor beta chain was obtained from a study of T cells in Graves' hyperthyroidism and ophthalmopathy. It was RNA transcripts that yielded the amplified TCR beta CDR3 regions. An initial round of RT-PCR targeting the TCR CDR3 relied on the HTBI primer set. MiXCR was run by TCRdb on the multiplex PCR reads, yielding one entry per CDR3 protein. Among hundreds of thousands of distinct CDR3 sequences listed, 13% were seen once. Lactation, pregnancy, other autoimmune disease or uncontrolled infection excluded patients. Germline V gene data show CDR1 as LNHDA and CDR2 as SQIVND (reference sequence). This CDR3 is 14 amino acids long. The V end was cut by 5 bases, the J end by 6 bases, with 16 bases between.

This chain joins TRBV19 and TRBJ1-1; D is possibly TRBD1 (5 bases). The TCR was taken from a woman younger than 35 with Graves' hyperthyroidism. Sequencing used blood. The CDR3 bases are TGTGCCAGTAGTCCCGGGACCTTGAGCGCTGAAGCTTTCTTT. Residues: CASSPGTLSAEAFF.